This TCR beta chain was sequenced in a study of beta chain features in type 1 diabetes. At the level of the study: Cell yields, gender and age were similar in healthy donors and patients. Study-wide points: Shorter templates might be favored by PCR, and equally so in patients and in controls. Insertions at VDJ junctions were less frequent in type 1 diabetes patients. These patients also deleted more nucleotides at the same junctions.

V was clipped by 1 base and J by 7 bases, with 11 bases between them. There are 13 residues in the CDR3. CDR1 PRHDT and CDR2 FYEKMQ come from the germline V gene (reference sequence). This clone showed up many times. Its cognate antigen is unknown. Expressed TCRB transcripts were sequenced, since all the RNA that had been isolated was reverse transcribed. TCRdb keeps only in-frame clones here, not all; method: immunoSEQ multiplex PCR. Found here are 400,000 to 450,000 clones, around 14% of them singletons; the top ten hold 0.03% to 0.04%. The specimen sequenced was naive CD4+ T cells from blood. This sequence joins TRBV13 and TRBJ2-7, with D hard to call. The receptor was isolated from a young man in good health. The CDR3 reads CASSLAQASEQYV. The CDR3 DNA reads TGTGCCAGCAGCTTAGCCCAGGCATCAGAGCAGTACGTC.